This T cell receptor beta chain appears in the sequencing data of a study of T cell clonality in common variable immunodeficiency. Study outcomes and limitations: Reportedly, TCR beta sequences from common variable immunodeficiency showed fewer deletions and N-nucleotide insertions.

Germline CDR1 is SGHTA and CDR2 is FQGNSA. The V end lost 5 bases, the J end lost 4 bases, and 14 bases lay between the germline ends. The length of the CDR3 is 15 residues. Control and CVID samples contributed equal amounts of genomic DNA. The data were produced by immunoSEQ multiplex PCR, yet TCRdb's version contains in-frame clones alone and is incomplete. The data show about 5,300 clones, with none appearing a single time. This clone was recorded a few times. The antigen remains undetermined. The observed sequence ends 3 residues before the CDR3 terminus, with the missing tail filled in from the germline J gene. Diagnosis required reduced IgG, IgA and/or IgM with specific antibody deficiency. Both groups were predominantly of Caucasian heritage. No CVID subject was ill or on immunomodulatory drugs when sampled.

Material: peripheral blood mononuclear cells. The rearrangement joins TRBV7-2 to TRBJ1-4; D gene unclear. The sequence was obtained from a human donor with common variable immunodeficiency. This CDR3 is CASSLQQSHNEKLFF. The sequenced part of the CDR3 DNA is TGTGCCAGCAGCCTTCAACAGAGCCATAATGAAAAA.